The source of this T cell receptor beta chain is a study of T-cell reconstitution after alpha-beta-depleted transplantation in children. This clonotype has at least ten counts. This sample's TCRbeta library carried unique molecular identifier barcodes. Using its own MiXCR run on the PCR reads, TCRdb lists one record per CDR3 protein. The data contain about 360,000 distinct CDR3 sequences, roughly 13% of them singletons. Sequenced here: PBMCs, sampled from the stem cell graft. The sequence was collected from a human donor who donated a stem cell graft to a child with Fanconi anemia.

The CDR3 nucleotides are TGCGCCAGCAGCCAAGATAACGGGATGAGCACAGATACGCAGTATTTT. Translated: CASSQDNGMSTDTQYF. V is TRBV4-3 and J is TRBJ2-3; D perhaps matches TRBD2 (5 bases). The CDR3 consists of 16 residues. Germline lookup yields CDR1 LGHNA and CDR2 YSLEER. Trimming stripped 0 bases from V and 0 bases from J, with 10 bases between.